The source of this T cell receptor (beta chain) is a study of cytomegalovirus exposure and HLA in healthy donors. V was pared by 1 base and J by 7 bases, with 14 bases between. There are 16 residues in the CDR3. CDR1 and CDR2 from the germline V gene are SGHTA and FQGNSA. The PCR was carried out with 60 Vbeta primers and 13 Jbeta primers. The method was immunoSEQ multiplex PCR; TCRdb's version includes in-frame clones alone and lacks a portion of them. The sample records more than 150,000 clones, over 80% being singletons. This TCR was recovered from a man aged 45-65 years in good health and CMV-seronegative. The genes are TRBV7-2 and TRBJ1-6; D is undetermined. Sample: PBMCs. In DNA, the CDR3 is TGTGCCAGCAGCTTAGGAGCGGCCAGAGGGAATTCACCCCTCCACTTT. It translates to CASSLGAARGNSPLHF.